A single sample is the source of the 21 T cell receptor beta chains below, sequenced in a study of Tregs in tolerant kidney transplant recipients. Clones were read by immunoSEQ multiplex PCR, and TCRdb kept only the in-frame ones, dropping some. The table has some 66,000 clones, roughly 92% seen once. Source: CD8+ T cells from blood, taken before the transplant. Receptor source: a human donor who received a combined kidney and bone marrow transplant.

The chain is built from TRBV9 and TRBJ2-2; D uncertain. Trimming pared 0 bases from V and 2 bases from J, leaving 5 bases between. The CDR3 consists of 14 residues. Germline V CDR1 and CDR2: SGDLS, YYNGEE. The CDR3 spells CASSVGQNTGELFF. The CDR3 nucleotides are TGTGCCAGCAGCGTAGGGCAAAACACCGGGGAGCTGTTTTTT.

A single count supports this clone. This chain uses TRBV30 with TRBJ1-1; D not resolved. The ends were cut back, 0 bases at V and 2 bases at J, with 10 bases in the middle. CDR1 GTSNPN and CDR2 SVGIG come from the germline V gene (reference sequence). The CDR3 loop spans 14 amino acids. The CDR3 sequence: CAWSVAGPNTEAFF. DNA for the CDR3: TGTGCCTGGAGTGTGGCAGGCCCTAACACTGAAGCTTTCTTT.

CDR3 in amino acids: CASGPTTYNEQFF. CDR3 DNA: TGTGCTAGTGGTCCAACTACATACAATGAGCAGTTCTTC. V gene TRBV12-5 combines with J gene TRBJ2-1, with D unresolved. Per germline, CDR1 LGHNT and CDR2 FRNRAP. This CDR3 contains 13 residues. V was pared by 5 bases and J by 4 bases, with 9 bases between.

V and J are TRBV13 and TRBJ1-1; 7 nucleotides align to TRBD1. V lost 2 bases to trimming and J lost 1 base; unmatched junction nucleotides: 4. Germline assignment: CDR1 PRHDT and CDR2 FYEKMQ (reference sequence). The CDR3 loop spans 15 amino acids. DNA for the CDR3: TGTGCCAGCAGCTTAAGAGGGACAGCGAACACTGAAGCTTTCTTT. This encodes CASSLRGTANTEAFF.

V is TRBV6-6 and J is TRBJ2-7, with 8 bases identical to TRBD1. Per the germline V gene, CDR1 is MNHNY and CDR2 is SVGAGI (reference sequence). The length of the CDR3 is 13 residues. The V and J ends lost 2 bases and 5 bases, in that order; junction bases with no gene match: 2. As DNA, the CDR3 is TGTGCCAGCAGTTACGACAGGGGCCACGAGCAGTACTTC. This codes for CASSYDRGHEQYF.

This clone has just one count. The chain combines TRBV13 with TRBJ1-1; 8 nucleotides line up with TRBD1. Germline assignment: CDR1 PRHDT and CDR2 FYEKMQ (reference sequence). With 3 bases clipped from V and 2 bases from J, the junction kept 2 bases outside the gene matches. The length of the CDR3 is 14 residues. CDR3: CASSLDRVNTEAFF. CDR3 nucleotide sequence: TGTGCCAGCAGCTTGGACAGGGTCAACACTGAAGCTTTCTTT.

The CDR3 loop is CASSVDSFNEKLFF. The CDR3 DNA sequence: TGTGCCAGCAGCGTTGACAGTTTTAATGAAAAACTGTTTTTT. This rearrangement joins TRBV9 to TRBJ1-4; D is perhaps TRBD1 (5 bases). V shed 2 bases and J shed 4 bases, with 9 bases lying between them. This CDR3 is built from 14 residues. Germline V gene lookup returns CDR1 SGDLS and CDR2 YYNGEE.

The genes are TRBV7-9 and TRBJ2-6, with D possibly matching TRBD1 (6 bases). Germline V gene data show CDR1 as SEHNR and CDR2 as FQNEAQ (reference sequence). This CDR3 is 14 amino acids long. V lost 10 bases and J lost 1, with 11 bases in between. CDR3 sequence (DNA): TGTGCCAAAATGGGGGCATCTGGGGCCAACGTCCTGACTTTC. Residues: CAKMGASGANVLTF.

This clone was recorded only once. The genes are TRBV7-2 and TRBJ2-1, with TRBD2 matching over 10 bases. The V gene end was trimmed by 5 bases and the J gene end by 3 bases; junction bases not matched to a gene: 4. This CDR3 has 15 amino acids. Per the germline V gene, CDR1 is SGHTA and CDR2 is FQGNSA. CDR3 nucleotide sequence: TGTGCCAGCAGCCCGACTAGCGGGCTCTACAATGAGCAGTTCTTC. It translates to CASSPTSGLYNEQFF. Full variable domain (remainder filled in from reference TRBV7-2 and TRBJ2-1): GAGVSQSPSNKVTEKGKDVELRCDPISGHTALYWYRQSLGQGLEFLIYFQGNSAPDKSGLPSDRFSAERTGGSVSTLTIQRTQQEDSAVYLCASSPTSGLYNEQFFGPGTRLTVL.

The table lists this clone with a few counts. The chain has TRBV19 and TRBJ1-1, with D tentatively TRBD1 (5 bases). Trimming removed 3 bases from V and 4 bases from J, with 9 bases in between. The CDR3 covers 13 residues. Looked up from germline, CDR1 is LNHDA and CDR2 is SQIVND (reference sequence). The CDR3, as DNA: TGTGCCAGTAGTATCGACAGTCCCACTGAAGCTTTCTTT. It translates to CASSIDSPTEAFF.

The DNA for the CDR3 is TGTGCCAGCAGTTACAGGGGCTACGAGCAGTACTTC. Amino acids: CASSYRGYEQYF. The chain joins TRBV28 to TRBJ2-7, with 7 bases that match TRBD1. Germline V gene sequence: CDR1 MDHEN, CDR2 SYDVKM. V was clipped by 4 bases and J by 3 bases; unmatched bases: 0. The CDR3 sequence is 12 residues long. Variable domain in full (rest from reference TRBV28 and TRBJ2-7): DVKVTQSSRYLVKRTGEKVFLECVQDMDHENMFWYRQDPGLGLRLIYFSYDVKMKEKGDIPEGYSVSREKKERFSLILESASTNQTSMYLCASSYRGYEQYFGPGTRLTVT.

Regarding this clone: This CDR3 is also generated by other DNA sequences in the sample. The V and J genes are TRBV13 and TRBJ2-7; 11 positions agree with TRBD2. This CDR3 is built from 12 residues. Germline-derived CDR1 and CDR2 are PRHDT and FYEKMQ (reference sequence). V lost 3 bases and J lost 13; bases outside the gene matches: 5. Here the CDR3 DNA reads TGTGCCAGCAGCTTCACTAGCGGGAGTAAATACTTC. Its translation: CASSFTSGSKYF. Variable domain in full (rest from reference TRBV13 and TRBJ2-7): AAGVIQSPRHLIKEKRETATLKCYPIPRHDTVYWYQQGPGQDPQFLISFYEKMQSDKGSIPDRFSAQQFSDYHSELNMSSLELGDSALYFCASSFTSGSKYFGPGTRLTVT.

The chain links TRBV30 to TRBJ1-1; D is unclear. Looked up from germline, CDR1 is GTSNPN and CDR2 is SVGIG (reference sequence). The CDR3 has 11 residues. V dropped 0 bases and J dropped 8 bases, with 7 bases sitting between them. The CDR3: CAWSVPGEAFF. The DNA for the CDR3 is TGTGCCTGGAGTGTACCGGGAGAAGCTTTCTTT.

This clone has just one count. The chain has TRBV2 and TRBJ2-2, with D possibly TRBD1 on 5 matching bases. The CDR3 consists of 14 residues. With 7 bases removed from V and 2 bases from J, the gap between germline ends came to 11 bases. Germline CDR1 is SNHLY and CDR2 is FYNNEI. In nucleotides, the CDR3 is TGTGCCAGCAAGTTTGACAGTAACACCGGGGAGCTGTTTTTT. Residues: CASKFDSNTGELFF.

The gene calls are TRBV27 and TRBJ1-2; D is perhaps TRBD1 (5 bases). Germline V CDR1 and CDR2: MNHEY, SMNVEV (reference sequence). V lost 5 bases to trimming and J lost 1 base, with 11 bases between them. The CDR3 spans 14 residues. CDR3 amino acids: CASSPGLINYGYTF. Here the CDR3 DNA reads TGTGCCAGCAGTCCGGGACTGATTAACTATGGCTACACCTTC.

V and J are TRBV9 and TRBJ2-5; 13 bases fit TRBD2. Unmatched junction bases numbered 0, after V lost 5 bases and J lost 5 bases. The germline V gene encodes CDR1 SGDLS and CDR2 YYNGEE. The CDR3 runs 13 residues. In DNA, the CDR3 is TGTGCCAGCAGGGGACTAGCGGGGGAGACCCAGTACTTC. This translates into CASRGLAGETQYF.

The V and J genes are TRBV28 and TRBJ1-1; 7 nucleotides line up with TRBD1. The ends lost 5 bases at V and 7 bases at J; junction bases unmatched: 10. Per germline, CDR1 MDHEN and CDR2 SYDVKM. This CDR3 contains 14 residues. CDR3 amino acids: CASSLLTGTYEAFF. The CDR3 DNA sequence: TGTGCCAGCAGTCTTCTGACAGGGACCTATGAAGCTTTCTTT.

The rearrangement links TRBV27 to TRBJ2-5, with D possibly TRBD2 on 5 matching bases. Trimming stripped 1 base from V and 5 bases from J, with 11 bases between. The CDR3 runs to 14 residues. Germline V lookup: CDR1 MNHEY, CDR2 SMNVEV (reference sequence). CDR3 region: CASSLFSGLETQYF. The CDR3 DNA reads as TGTGCCAGCAGTTTATTTTCGGGGTTGGAGACCCAGTACTTC.

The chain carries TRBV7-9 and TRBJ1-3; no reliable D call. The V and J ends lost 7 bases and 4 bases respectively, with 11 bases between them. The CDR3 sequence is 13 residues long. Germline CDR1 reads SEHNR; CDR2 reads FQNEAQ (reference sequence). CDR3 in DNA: TGTGCCAGCATTCCACGGTCGGGAAACACCATATATTTT. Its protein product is CASIPRSGNTIYF.

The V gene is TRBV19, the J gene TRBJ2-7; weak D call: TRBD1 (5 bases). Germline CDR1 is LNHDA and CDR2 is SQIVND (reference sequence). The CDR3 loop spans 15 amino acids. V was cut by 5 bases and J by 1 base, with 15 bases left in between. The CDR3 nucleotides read TGTGCCAGTAGTCTGTCCGACAGTTTTTCCTACGAGCAGTACTTC. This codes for CASSLSDSFSYEQYF.

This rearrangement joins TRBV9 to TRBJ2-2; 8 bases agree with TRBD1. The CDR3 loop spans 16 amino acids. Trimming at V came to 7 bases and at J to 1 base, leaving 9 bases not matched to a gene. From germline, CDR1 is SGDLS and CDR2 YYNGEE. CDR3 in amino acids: CASGASGTGNTGELFF. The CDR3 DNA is TGTGCCAGCGGCGCCTCCGGGACAGGGAACACCGGGGAGCTGTTTTTT. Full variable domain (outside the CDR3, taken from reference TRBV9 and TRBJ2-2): DSGVTQTPKHLITATGQRVTLRCSPRSGDLSVYWYQQSLDQGLQFLIQYYNGEERAKGNILERFSAQQFPDLHSELNLSSLELGDSALYFCASGASGTGNTGELFFGEGSRLTVL.